Sequencing of this TCR beta chain was carried out in a study of identical twins. The CDR3 consists of 17 residues. The V and J ends lost 5 bases and 0 bases, in that order; junction bases with no gene match: 11. Via MiXCR, TCRdb re-called the 5' RACE reads, giving one row per CDR3 protein. Of 350,000 to 450,000 distinct CDR3 sequences listed, about a fifth are singletons. This clonotype was observed at least ten times. What it binds is unknown. Study outcomes and limitations: Models underestimated out-of-frame TCR alpha sharing in monozygotic twins.

The specimen was naive T cells sorted from blood. The chain employs TRBV12-3 or TRBV12-4 and TRBJ2-7; 9 nucleotides match TRBD2. The TCR was taken from a man aged 45 to 65 in good health. DNA of the CDR3: TGTGCCAGCAGTCCGGCGGGGGGGGGACCATACTCCTACGAGCAGTACTTC. Its protein product is CASSPAGGGPYSYEQYF.